What follows are 21 T cell receptor beta chains derived from one specimen sequenced in a study of cytomegalovirus exposure and HLA in healthy donors. TCRdb keeps only in-frame clones here, not all; method: immunoSEQ multiplex PCR. The sample holds about 130,000 clones; about nine tenths are singletons and the top ten take over 5%. Sequenced sample: PBMCs. Receptors originate from a woman in her 30s in good health and CMV-seropositive.

This clone was counted only a few times. The chain is built from TRBV2 and TRBJ1-6, with D possibly being TRBD1 (5 bases). Germline CDR1 is SNHLY and CDR2 is FYNNEI. The V gene lost 7 bases and the J gene lost 5 bases, with 9 bases spanning the gap. The CDR3 is 13 amino acids. The CDR3 sequence: CASTDTDNSPLHF. In DNA form, the CDR3 reads TGTGCCAGCACGGACACAGATAATTCACCCCTCCACTTT.

The V call is TRBV2, the J call TRBJ2-7, with 11 bases fitting TRBD2. CDR1 and CDR2 (germline): SNHLY, FYNNEI. V was pared by 5 bases and J by 7 bases, with 7 bases of the junction left unmatched. CDR3 length: 14 residues. The CDR3 loop is CASSLTSGASEQYF. In nucleotides, the CDR3 is TGTGCCAGCAGTTTGACTAGCGGGGCATCTGAGCAGTACTTC.

The V and J genes are TRBV7-6 and TRBJ1-1; 9 bases match TRBD1. The CDR3 runs 14 residues. J was trimmed by 3 bases and V by 5 bases; bases with no gene match: 4. CDR1 and CDR2 from the germline V gene are SGHVS and FNYEAQ. CDR3 region: CASSLTGGYTEAFF. The CDR3 nucleotides are TGTGCCAGCAGCCTGACAGGGGGGTACACTGAAGCTTTCTTT.

The chain links TRBV6-5 to TRBJ2-7; 8 bases agree with TRBD1. The CDR3 extends over 15 amino acids. J lost 5 bases, V lost 8 bases, and 14 bases had no gene match. CDR1 is MNHEY, CDR2 SVGAGI, per germline. This CDR3 is CASGPLGQGFNEQYF. The CDR3 coding sequence is TGTGCCAGCGGACCTTTAGGACAGGGCTTTAACGAGCAGTACTTC.

The rearrangement links TRBV4-1 to TRBJ2-7; TRBD1 aligns across 8 bases. J was trimmed by 4 bases and V by 3 bases; bases with no gene match: 17. CDR3 length: 18 amino acids. From germline, CDR1 is MGHRA and CDR2 YSYEKL. CDR3 residues: CASSHFSTGALKVYEQYF. For the CDR3, the DNA is TGCGCCAGCAGCCACTTCTCGACAGGGGCCCTAAAGGTATACGAGCAGTACTTC.

The chain has TRBV6-5 and TRBJ2-7; tentatively, D is TRBD2 (6 bases). The germline V gene encodes CDR1 MNHEY and CDR2 SVGAGI. The V and J ends lost 4 bases and 3 bases respectively, with 16 bases between them. The CDR3 spans 15 residues. The CDR3 here is CASSSGSGGIYEQYF. CDR3 DNA sequence: TGTGCCAGCAGTTCGGGGTCTGGGGGGATCTACGAGCAGTACTTC.

This chain links TRBV27 with TRBJ2-2, with 9 bases lining up with TRBD2. Germline CDR1 MNHEY, CDR2 SMNVEV (reference sequence). V shed 5 bases and J 0 bases; nucleotides not matched to a gene: 7. The CDR3 consists of 17 residues. DNA of the CDR3: TGTGCCAGCAGTCCGTCGGCTAGCGGGGCGAACACCGGGGAGCTGTTTTTT. Amino acid sequence: CASSPSASGANTGELFF.

The chain links TRBV9 to TRBJ1-4; maybe TRBD1 (6 bases). Per the germline V gene, CDR1 is SGDLS and CDR2 is YYNGEE. The CDR3 spans 17 residues. Trimming left V 0 bases short and J 0 bases short, with 12 bases between. CDR3 in amino acids: CASSVGQGTATNEKLFF. DNA of the CDR3: TGTGCCAGCAGCGTAGGGCAGGGGACGGCAACTAATGAAAAACTGTTTTTT. Variable domain in full (rest from reference TRBV9 and TRBJ1-4): DSGVTQTPKHLITATGQRVTLRCSPRSGDLSVYWYQQSLDQGLQFLIQYYNGEERAKGNILERFSAQQFPDLHSELNLSSLELGDSALYFCASSVGQGTATNEKLFFGSGTQLSVL.

On this clone: The junction shows a germline mismatch at one end, possibly a read error. This sample includes further DNA sequences coding for the same CDR3. The chain recombines TRBV2 with TRBJ1-6; TRBD1 is a possible D gene (5 bases). Germline CDR1 SNHLY, CDR2 FYNNEI. CDR3 length equals 16 residues. The CDR3 loop is CASSALQGYYNSPLHF. The CDR3 DNA follows: TGCGCCAGCAGTGCTCTGCAGGGTTACTATAATTCACCCCTCCACTTT.

The chain has TRBV2 and TRBJ2-5; D not certain. The germline V gene encodes CDR1 SNHLY and CDR2 FYNNEI. V lost 4 bases and J 7 bases, leaving 7 bases between the germline ends. CDR3 length: 11 residues. CDR3 in DNA: TGTGCCAGCAGTGTATTAGCGACCCAGTACTTC. It specifies CASSVLATQYF.

The chain uses TRBV9 and TRBJ2-1; 9 bases line up with TRBD1. Germline assignment: CDR1 SGDLS and CDR2 YYNGEE. V was clipped by 3 bases and J by 1 base; unmatched bases: 8. The CDR3 is made up of 17 amino acids. CDR3 coding DNA: TGTGCCAGCAGCGCGGGGGGACAGGGTTGGTCCTACAATGAGCAGTTCTTC. This gives the protein CASSAGGQGWSYNEQFF. Complete variable domain (other parts from reference TRBV9 and TRBJ2-1): DSGVTQTPKHLITATGQRVTLRCSPRSGDLSVYWYQQSLDQGLQFLIQYYNGEERAKGNILERFSAQQFPDLHSELNLSSLELGDSALYFCASSAGGQGWSYNEQFFGPGTRLTVL.

This clone was detected a few times. The chain employs TRBV28 and TRBJ1-2; D might be TRBD1 (5 bases). The V end lost 4 bases, the J end lost 3 bases, and 21 bases lay between the germline ends. The CDR3 length is 17 residues. CDR1 MDHEN and CDR2 SYDVKM come from the germline V gene. CDR3 amino acids: CASSSGRGPYAHYGYTF. CDR3 DNA: TGTGCCAGCAGTTCCGGGAGGGGCCCATATGCCCACTATGGCTACACCTTC.

The chain couples TRBV5-5 to TRBJ1-2; 9 bases line up with TRBD1. The V segment lost 2 bases and the J segment 7 bases; nucleotides outside the gene matches: 9. Germline lookup yields CDR1 SGHKS and CDR2 YYEKEE (reference sequence). CDR3 length: 15 amino acids. The CDR3 protein is CASSFLDRGISGYTF. The CDR3 coding sequence is TGTGCCAGCAGCTTCCTGGACAGGGGAATCTCTGGCTACACCTTC.

This clone was seen only once. V gene TRBV5-1 combines with J gene TRBJ2-7; 8 nucleotides agree with TRBD1. V shed 1 base and J 2 bases; nucleotides not matched to a gene: 5. The CDR3 consists of 15 residues. The germline CDR1 and CDR2 sequences are SGHRS and YFSETQ. This chain's CDR3 is CASSLLGTGPYEQYF. CDR3 DNA sequence: TGCGCCAGCAGCTTGTTAGGGACAGGCCCCTACGAGCAGTACTTC. Full variable domain (remainder filled in from reference TRBV5-1 and TRBJ2-7): KAGVTQTPRYLIKTRGQQVTLSCSPISGHRSVSWYQQTPGQGLQFLFEYFSETQRNKGNFPGRFSGRQFSNSRSEMNVSTLELGDSALYLCASSLLGTGPYEQYFGPGTRLTVT.

The chain links TRBV27 to TRBJ1-2, with D hard to call. V shed 2 bases and J shed 5 bases, with 12 bases lying between them. Germline-derived CDR1 and CDR2 are MNHEY and SMNVEV (reference sequence). The CDR3 covers 14 residues. The CDR3 is CASSLNPATYGYTF. CDR3 nucleotides: TGTGCCAGCAGTTTAAACCCTGCTACTTATGGCTACACCTTC.

The chain combines TRBV5-4 with TRBJ2-3, with 7 bases that match TRBD1. Trimming removed 0 bases from V and 4 bases from J; junction bases left unmatched: 5. Germline CDR1 and CDR2: SGHNT and YYREEE (reference sequence). CDR3 length: 15 amino acids. The CDR3: CASSLESQGADTQYF. The CDR3 region has the DNA TGTGCCAGCAGCTTGGAAAGTCAGGGGGCAGATACGCAGTATTTT.

The chain has TRBV6-6 and TRBJ2-5, with D tentatively TRBD1 (6 bases). Germline loops: CDR1 MNHNY, CDR2 SVGAGI (reference sequence). The CDR3 runs 14 residues. V lost 2 bases and J 5 bases, leaving 12 bases between the germline ends. In nucleotides, the CDR3 is TGTGCCAGCAGTTACAGACAGGTGGGGGAGACCCAGTACTTC. Translated, it gives CASSYRQVGETQYF.

V is TRBV18 and J is TRBJ1-2; 7 positions match TRBD1. The junction had 5 bases not matched to a gene; V was cut back by 6 bases and J by 4 bases. Germline V gives CDR1 KGHSH, CDR2 LQKENI. This CDR3 region has 13 residues. The CDR3 protein is CASSPTGTYGYTF. The CDR3, as DNA: TGTGCCAGCTCGCCGACAGGGACCTATGGCTACACCTTC.

J is TRBJ2-6 and V is TRBV5-1; D gene ambiguous. CDR1 and CDR2 from the germline V gene are SGHRS and YFSETQ. Trimming took 2 bases from V and 0 from J, leaving 21 bases between them. The length of the CDR3 is 20 residues. CDR3 in amino acids: CASSLWVNSHPFSGANVLTF. DNA of the CDR3: TGCGCCAGCAGCTTATGGGTTAACAGCCACCCTTTCTCTGGGGCCAACGTCCTGACTTTC.

The chain carries TRBV29-1 and TRBJ2-3, with 7 bases that match TRBD1. The CDR3 length is 13 residues. V shed 7 bases, J shed 2 bases, and the junction held 6 bases outside the gene matches. The germline CDR1 and CDR2 sequences are SQVTM and ANQGSEA. The CDR3 here is CSADRDNTDTQYF. CDR3 DNA sequence: TGCAGCGCTGACAGGGACAACACAGATACGCAGTATTTT.

The chain is built from TRBV2 and TRBJ2-5; 12 nucleotides line up with TRBD2. This CDR3 has 16 residues. Germline-derived CDR1 and CDR2 are SNHLY and FYNNEI. Trimming removed 8 bases from V and 2 bases from J; junction bases left unmatched: 9. This chain's CDR3 is CASEKTSGSKQETQYF. The CDR3 coding sequence is TGTGCCAGCGAGAAGACTAGCGGGAGTAAACAAGAGACCCAGTACTTC.